This T cell receptor (beta chain) comes out of a study of blood T cells in healthy people across ages (dated by TCRdb to about 2015). Regarding the complete study: In model experiments, template switching captured about one uniquely barcoded TCR beta cDNA molecule for every two T cells. The study analyzed two additional independent replicas of 1 million unique cDNA reads from the same blood draw for two donors, one aged 18 to 30 and one aged 80 or older. To track age-related changes in TCR beta repertoire diversity, the study relied on deep sequencing normalized with unique cDNA molecular identifiers. Four age groups were formed from the donors: young (average approximately 15 years), middle-aged (roughly 38), aged (62) and long-lived (around 82). To avoid experimental bias, donors of different ages were spread randomly across the sequencing lanes. General conclusions and limits of the study: Estimates of total diversity based on one million sequenced T cells were considered lower bounds and underestimates. As age increased, observed TCR beta diversity per million T cells dropped in a roughly linear way, and a significant reduction was already evident by age 40. The CMV infection status of donors was not known, potentially confounding age-related changes in expanded clonotypes. Compared with the aged group, more naive CD4+ T cells, fewer expanded clones and increased TCR diversity were shown by the long-lived group, suggesting age selection. A strong correlation was found between observed TCR beta diversity and the percentage of naive T cells measured by flow cytometry. Because profiling used bulk unsorted PBMCs, naive and antigen-experienced compartments could not be compared conclusively.

The germline V and J ends show losses of 5 bases and 0 bases respectively, and no gene match explains 7 bases of the junction. The CDR3 measures 17 amino acids from cysteine to phenylalanine. The only DNA kept is the CDR3, 51 bases in frame from the first base. As encoded in the germline V gene, CDR1 is ENHRY while CDR2 is SYGVKD. This clonotype was counted between two and nine times. This receptor's antigen is unknown. There are no base qualities to consult, and no much larger clone falls within one base. Library preparation employed 5' RACE. Instrument used: Illumina HiSeq 2500. The second PCR ran for roughly 7 to 11 cycles and used a J-beta primer mix along with a sample-barcoded 5' primer. A template-switch 5' adaptor carrying 12 random nucleotides introduced a unique molecular identifier onto each TCR beta cDNA molecule. Each sample yielded at least 2.5 million CDR3-containing paired-end reads. First-strand cDNA was synthesized from all RNA with the Mint cDNA synthesis kit, primed by a TRBC-specific oligonucleotide. After uracil-DNA glycosylase treatment, a first 18-cycle PCR used universal primers M1SS and BC2_uni_R on all cDNA. On the study's bioinformatics: Each sample was normalized by randomly selecting 1 million high-quality reads, each carrying a distinct molecular identifier. Reads with shared molecular identifiers were discarded instead of being binned into consensus sequences. MiTCR, run with a Q25 quality threshold and the strictest error-elimination algorithm, handled CDR3 identification, clonotype clustering and error correction. Lower-bound total TCR beta diversity was estimated with a nonparametric unseen species model using Euler transformation. The raw public reads went through TCRdb reprocessing: fastp at Q25, MiXCR clone calling, in-frame beta chains kept. Each record represents a unique CDR3 protein, reported with the most common genes and DNA among its rows. These V and J calls originate from TCRdb's pipeline instead of the authors' own analysis. For this sample there are about 780,000 distinct CDR3 sequences; about 42% appear just once. The ten largest account for 15% to 20% of the sample.

Donors were approximately 42 systemically healthy Caucasian individuals from Russia aged roughly 6 to 90 years. Approximately 10 milliliters of peripheral blood were collected from each donor into EDTA-treated Vacutainer tubes. PBMCs were isolated by Ficoll-Paque density-gradient centrifugation, with at least 7 million obtained per sample. Total RNA, at least 5 micrograms per sample, was extracted from PBMCs with Trizol reagent. For every donor, flow cytometry on a PBMC aliquot measured the percentage of naive CD45RAhigh/CD27high T cells. The sequenced sample consisted of blood. The TCR sequence derives from a man older than 75 in good health. The sequence is built from TRBV10-3 and TRBJ1-6; 7 central nucleotides agree with TRBD1. The CDR3 in this case is CAISQTGISSYNSPLHF. In nucleotides, the sequence is TGTGCCATCAGTCAGACAGGGATTAGCTCCTATAATTCACCCCTCCACTTT.